Reported below is one TCR beta chain. This clonotype was found a few times. Its antigen is currently not known. Base qualities are not provided; no much larger clone lies one nucleotide away. This sample was included in a study of identical twins (dated by TCRdb to the mid-2010s). Context from the whole study: To test whether fetal clonotypes persist, this study deep-sequenced TCR alpha and beta repertoires from monozygotic twins, from unrelated adults of various ages, and from cord blood. To rule out contamination, replicate twin experiments were performed at different times with different library preparation protocols. What the study reported, not specific to this receptor: Compared with coincidental sharing between unrelated individuals, an excess of low generation-probability sequences was observed among out-of-frame TCR alpha sequences shared between twins. A weaker excess of twin sharing was found in beta out-of-frame sequences because the signal-to-noise ratio was lowered by fewer shared sequences. Conclusions relied on cross-sectional statistical analysis, since the same donors could not be followed over many years. Invariant T cells such as MAIT and iNKT could partly confound zero-insertion analyses, though diverse VJ usage argued against this for most clonotypes. Abundant cord blood beta clonotypes had fewer insertions, young adult naive repertoires showed a similar but weaker trend, and memory repertoires showed no such trend. Recombination models systematically underestimated out-of-frame TCR alpha sharing in monozygotic twins but agreed with sharing between unrelated individuals.

The CDR1 and CDR2 encoded by the germline V gene are MNHEY and SVGAGI. From the cysteine through the phenylalanine, the CDR3 covers 14 amino acids. Only the CDR3 part of the read is kept: 42 bases, read in frame from the first base. The germline ends are 6 bases apart after V is trimmed by 0 bases and J by 0 bases. Every donor was a healthy Caucasian. The twin cohort comprised three pairs of female monozygotic twins, all aged roughly 18 to 30 years. CD4+ and CD8+ T cell populations were isolated with positive isolation kits from Invitrogen. Library preparation employed 5' RACE. These reads were obtained on an Illumina HiSeq 2000. A universal primer binding site was added through template switching, and the final cDNA carried a unique molecular identifier so that TCR cDNA molecules could be counted accurately. First-strand cDNA for TCR alpha and beta chains was synthesized from specific primers in the conserved constant-segment region. Each cDNA library was double barcoded, with a SMART-Mk sample barcode plus Illumina barcodes, to control for contamination. TruSeq adapter sequences along with Illumina sample barcodes were introduced in two successive PCR steps. The TCR alpha and beta cDNA libraries were sequenced on the Illumina HiSeq platform using custom primers. The paper's data handling went like this. Unique molecular identifiers were extracted from raw reads with MiGEC, and CDR3 positions were determined with MiXCR. For each individual, recombination models were inferred using an EM algorithm with the repgenHMM and IGoR tools. Shared clonotypes were analyzed with the tcR package in R, and sharing was normalized by the product of cloneset sizes. Out-of-frame nonproductive sequences were analyzed to study raw recombination free of thymic and clonal selection effects. The public reads were quality trimmed at Q25 with fastp and then assembled into clones with MiXCR by TCRdb, keeping productive beta chains. Rows with one shared CDR3 protein collapse into an entry with the most common genes and DNA. TCRdb's processing, not the study's, gives the V and J calls here. A total of some 270,000 distinct CDR3 sequences appear in this sample, about 8.3% of them only once. The ten top clones hold roughly 3.1% of the sample.

In addition, the sample was reused for a study of yellow fever vaccine responses in identical twins. As the second study states: According to the authors, in identical twins the way T cells responded to vaccination appeared partly convergent and partly personalized. The study precisely tracked vaccine-responding T cell clones in identical twins.

The TCR was taken from a woman younger than 30 in good health. This receptor chain uses TRBV6-5 and TRBJ2-7, with TRBD1 as a weak D call on 5 bases. The source material was CD8+ T cells sorted from blood. In nucleotide form, the sequence is TGTGCCAGCAGTTACTCGGGGCACTCCTACGAGCAGTACTTC. Protein translation: CASSYSGHSYEQYF.